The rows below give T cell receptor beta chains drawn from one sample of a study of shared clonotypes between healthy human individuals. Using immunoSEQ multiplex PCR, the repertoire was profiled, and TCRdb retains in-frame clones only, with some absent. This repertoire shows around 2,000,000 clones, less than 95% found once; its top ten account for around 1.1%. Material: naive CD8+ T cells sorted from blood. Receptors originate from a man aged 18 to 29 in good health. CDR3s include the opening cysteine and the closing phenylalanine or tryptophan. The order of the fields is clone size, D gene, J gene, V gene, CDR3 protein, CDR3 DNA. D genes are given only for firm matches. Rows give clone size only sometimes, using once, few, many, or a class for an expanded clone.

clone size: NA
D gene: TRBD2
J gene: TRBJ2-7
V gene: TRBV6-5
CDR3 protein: CASSLTSGSSYEQYF
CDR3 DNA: TGTGCCAGCAGCTTGACTAGCGGGAGCTCCTACGAGCAGTACTTC

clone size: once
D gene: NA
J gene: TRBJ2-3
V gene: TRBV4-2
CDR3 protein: CASSYAVGSDTQYF
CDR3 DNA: TGTGCCAGCAGTTACGCGGTTGGCAGTGATACGCAGTATTTT

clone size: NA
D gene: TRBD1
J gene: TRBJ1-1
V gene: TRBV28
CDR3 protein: CASSLSRTGSTEAFF
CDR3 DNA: TGTGCCAGCAGTTTATCCCGGACAGGGTCGACTGAAGCTTTCTTT

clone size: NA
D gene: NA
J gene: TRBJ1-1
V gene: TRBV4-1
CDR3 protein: CASSLRGGTEAFF
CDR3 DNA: TGCGCCAGCAGCCTTCGGGGGGGCACTGAAGCTTTCTTT

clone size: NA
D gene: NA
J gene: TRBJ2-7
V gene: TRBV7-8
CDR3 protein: CASSLAPASYEQYF
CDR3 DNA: TGTGCCAGCAGCTTAGCCCCGGCCTCCTACGAGCAGTACTTC

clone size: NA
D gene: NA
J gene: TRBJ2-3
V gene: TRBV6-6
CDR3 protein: CASSYTTDTQYF
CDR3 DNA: TGTGCCAGCAGTTACACGACAGATACGCAGTATTTT

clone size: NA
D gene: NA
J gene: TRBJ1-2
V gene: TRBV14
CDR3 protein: CASSQVPRVLSGGYTF
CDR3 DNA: TGTGCCAGCAGCCAAGTGCCCCGGGTACTCTCGGGTGGCTACACCTTC

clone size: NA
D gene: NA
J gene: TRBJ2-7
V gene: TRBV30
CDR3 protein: CAWGLDSSYEQYF
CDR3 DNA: TGTGCCTGGGGGTTGGATAGCTCCTACGAGCAGTACTTC

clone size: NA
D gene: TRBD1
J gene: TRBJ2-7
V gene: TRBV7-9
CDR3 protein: CASSPPPPAGGAEQYF
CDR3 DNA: TGTGCCAGCAGCCCCCCTCCCCCAGCAGGGGGCGCCGAGCAGTACTTC

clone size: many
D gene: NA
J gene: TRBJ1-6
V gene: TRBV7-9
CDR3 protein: CASSFSSPDGSPLHF
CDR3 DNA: TGTGCCAGCAGCTTCTCATCCCCTGATGGTTCACCCCTCCACTTT

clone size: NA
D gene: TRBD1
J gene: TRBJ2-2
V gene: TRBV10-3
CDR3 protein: CATFTGVANTGELFF
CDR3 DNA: TGTGCCACATTCACAGGGGTGGCGAACACCGGGGAGCTGTTTTTT

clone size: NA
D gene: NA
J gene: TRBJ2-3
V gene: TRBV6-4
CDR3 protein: CASRRDPFDAADTQYF
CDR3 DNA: TGTGCCAGCAGAAGAGACCCCTTCGACGCAGCAGATACGCAGTATTTT

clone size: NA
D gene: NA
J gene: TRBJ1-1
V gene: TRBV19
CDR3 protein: CASSIDQTGSNTEAFF
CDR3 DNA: TGTGCCAGTAGTATAGATCAGACGGGTTCGAACACTGAAGCTTTCTTT

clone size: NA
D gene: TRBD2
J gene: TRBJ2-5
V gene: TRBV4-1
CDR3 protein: CASSQLTSGGDLQETQYF
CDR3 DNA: TGCGCCAGCAGCCAACTCACTAGCGGGGGGGACCTCCAAGAGACCCAGTACTTC

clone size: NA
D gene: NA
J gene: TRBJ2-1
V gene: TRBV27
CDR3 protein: CASSFVAGGPYNEQFF
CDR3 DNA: TGTGCCAGCAGTTTCGTGGCGGGTGGACCCTACAATGAGCAGTTCTTC

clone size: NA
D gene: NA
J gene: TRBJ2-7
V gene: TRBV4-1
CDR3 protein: CASSQDTAGVLGYEQYF
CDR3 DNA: TGCGCCAGCAGCCAAGATACGGCCGGGGTCCTAGGGTACGAGCAGTACTTC

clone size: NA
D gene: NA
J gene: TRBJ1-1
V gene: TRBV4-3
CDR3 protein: CASSQDWGVGNTEAFF
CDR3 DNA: TGCGCCAGCAGCCAAGATTGGGGGGTGGGGAACACTGAAGCTTTCTTT